The T cell receptor (beta chain) described here comes from a study of CD8 T cells in ankylosing spondylitis. One entry per CDR3 protein results from TCRdb running MiXCR on the 5' RACE reads. In the table there are about 540,000 distinct CDR3 sequences, over 9.5% of which are singletons. This clonotype showed up just a few times. Its specificity is unknown. Study-wide results and limits: Ankylosing spondylitis blood appeared to be characterized by a TCR beta motif of under 10 highly homologous variants. Peripheral blood held disease-linked clones only at relatively low frequency, and these were CD8+.

Trimming cost V 9 bases and J 1 base, with 17 bases left between them. This CDR3 has 16 residues. Per the germline V gene, CDR1 is KGHDR and CDR2 is SFDVKD. The sample comprised blood, either unsorted or a sorted T cell fraction (not recorded which). The clonotype was recovered from a male donor with ankylosing spondylitis. The chain links TRBV24-1 to TRBJ1-4; no reliable D call. In DNA form, the CDR3 reads TGTGCCACCTCACCAGGAGGCAGTGGAACTAATGAAAAACTGTTTTTT. Translation gives CATSPGGSGTNEKLFF.